What follows are 31 T cell receptor beta chains derived from one specimen sequenced in a study of blood T cell repertoires in COVID-19 (dated by TCRdb to 2018 to 2021). Library preparation used the immunoSEQ multiplex PCR assay. The table was pulled from immuneACCESS by TCRdb, which kept in-frame rearrangements only. Such tables lose some clones; where checked, under half of the loss comes from unresolved V genes, and the rest has no known cause. This sample gives fewer than 200,000 clones in total; 82% of them show up just once. The top ten constitute roughly 5% of the sample. The material sequenced was PBMCs or T cells enriched from blood (not recorded which). These receptors were obtained from a woman in her fifties or sixties with acute COVID-19.

The chain is built from TRBV7-9 and TRBJ1-2; 8 bases line up with TRBD1. J gave up 8 bases and V 5 bases, and 10 bases lay outside the gene matches. The CDR3 totals 14 residues. CDR1 and CDR2 from the germline V gene are SEHNR and FQNEAQ (reference sequence). CDR3 protein: CASSPTGQGPGYTF. The CDR3 DNA follows: TGTGCCAGCAGCCCAACCGGACAGGGCCCAGGCTACACCTTC.

This clone was counted once. The junction does not match germline at one end; this may be a read error. The rearrangement links TRBV19 to TRBJ1-2, with 10 positions matching TRBD1. The CDR3 runs to 14 residues. Per germline, CDR1 LNHDA and CDR2 SQIVND (reference sequence). CDR3 DNA sequence: TGTGTCAGTGCCGAAGACAGGGGGCATTATGGCTACACCTTC. Translation: CVSAEDRGHYGYTF.

The V call is TRBV9, the J call TRBJ2-5; possibly TRBD2 for D (5 bases). V gave up 1 base and J gave up 1 base, with 11 bases separating them. CDR1 is SGDLS and CDR2 is YYNGEE in the germline V gene. This CDR3 has 15 amino acids. CDR3 DNA sequence: TGTGCCAGCAGCGTACCCCGGGGTGGCCAAGAGACCCAGTACTTC. As protein: CASSVPRGGQETQYF.

The chain links TRBV29-1 to TRBJ1-5; possibly TRBD1 for D (5 bases). Germline V gene sequence: CDR1 SQVTM, CDR2 ANQGSEA. V was trimmed by 7 bases and J by 6 bases, leaving 13 bases between them. The CDR3 contains 12 residues. Here the CDR3 DNA reads TGCAGCGCCAGGGATACGGGTCAGCCCCAGCATTTT. Protein: CSARDTGQPQHF.

The chain combines TRBV6-5 with TRBJ2-3, with D hard to call. The V gene's germline CDR1 is MNHEY and CDR2 SVGAGI. CDR3 size: 12 residues. Trimming removed 8 bases from V and 0 bases from J, with 6 bases in between. The CDR3 DNA sequence: TGTGCCAGCGGCAGGAGCACAGATACGCAGTATTTT. This codes for CASGRSTDTQYF.

This clone was recorded a few times. The chain recombines TRBV30 with TRBJ2-3; tentative D call: TRBD2 (6 bases). The V gene's germline CDR1 is GTSNPN and CDR2 SVGIG (reference sequence). Trimming left V 2 bases short and J 1 base short, with 13 bases between. The CDR3 is 15 amino acids. The CDR3 nucleotides are TGTGCCTGGAGTTTAGGGGACTCCCGCACAGATACGCAGTATTTT. It codes for CAWSLGDSRTDTQYF.

This chain uses TRBV6-2 or TRBV6-3 with TRBJ2-1; 11 nucleotides align to TRBD2. Germline-derived CDR1 and CDR2 are MNHEY and SVGEGT. The CDR3 is 15 residues long. J was trimmed by 9 bases and V by 5 bases; bases with no gene match: 9. CDR3 DNA: TGTGCCAGCAGTCGGTCGGTAGCGGGAGGGCGTGAGCAGTTCTTC. Protein product: CASSRSVAGGREQFF.

CDR3 nucleotides: TGTGCCAGCGAATTCCGGGACAGTGGCTCCTATGGCTACACCTTC. It specifies CASEFRDSGSYGYTF. The V call is TRBV2, the J call TRBJ1-2, with 7 bases matching TRBD1. Germline CDR1 is SNHLY and CDR2 is FYNNEI. The CDR3 extends over 15 amino acids. The ends lost 8 bases at V and 4 bases at J; junction bases unmatched: 13.

The gene calls are TRBV7-2 and TRBJ2-3; no firm D call. The length of the CDR3 is 16 residues. V shed 0 bases and J shed 4 bases, with 14 bases lying between them. CDR1 and CDR2 (germline): SGHTA, FQGNSA. The CDR3 bases are TGTGCCAGCAGCTTAGCCGCGTCCCAACCCGCAGATACGCAGTATTTT. Its translation: CASSLAASQPADTQYF.

This clone was recorded many times. This sequence joins TRBV5-6 and TRBJ1-3; 8 bases agree with TRBD1. The germline gives CDR1 SGHDT, CDR2 YYEEEE. J lost 0 bases, V lost 3 bases, and 5 bases had no gene match. The CDR3 loop spans 16 amino acids. The CDR3 region is CASSSWDRNSGNTIYF. The CDR3 DNA follows: TGTGCCAGCAGCTCATGGGACAGGAACTCTGGAAACACCATATATTTT.

This chain uses TRBV4-2 with TRBJ2-2, with no clear D. The V gene lost 2 bases and the J gene lost 1 base, with 8 bases spanning the gap. The V gene's germline CDR1 is LGHNA and CDR2 YNFKEQ. The CDR3 spans 15 residues. The CDR3 here is CASSQLERNTGELFF. The CDR3, as DNA: TGTGCCAGCAGCCAATTGGAGCGGAACACCGGGGAGCTGTTTTTT.

The V gene is TRBV15, the J gene TRBJ1-5, with a weak D call TRBD1 (5 bases). CDR3 size: 14 residues. V was pared by 0 bases and J by 7 bases, with 10 bases between. The germline gives CDR1 LNHNV, CDR2 YYDKDF (reference sequence). The CDR3 DNA is TGTGCCACCAGCAGAGAGCAGGGATGGCAGCCCCAGCATTTT. This sequence encodes CATSREQGWQPQHF.

The CDR3 bases are TGTGCCAGCTCACGAAATCCCCCATTAGCGGGGGCTGAGCCCCAGCATTTT. Translated, it gives CASSRNPPLAGAEPQHF. The chain links TRBV18 to TRBJ1-5; possible D gene TRBD1, 6 bases. CDR1 is KGHSH and CDR2 is LQKENI in the germline V gene. V was clipped by 4 bases and J by 8 bases, with 24 bases between them. The CDR3 sequence is 17 residues long.

CDR3 in amino acids: CASSFEGERTQYF. In DNA form, the CDR3 reads TGCGCCAGCAGCTTTGAGGGAGAAAGGACCCAGTACTTC. The chain has TRBV5-1 and TRBJ2-5; TRBD2 might be the D (5 bases). Trimming cost V 2 bases and J 7 bases, with 12 bases left between them. Per the germline V gene, CDR1 is SGHRS and CDR2 is YFSETQ. The CDR3 runs to 13 residues.

Written as DNA, the CDR3 is TGTGCCAGCAGTTACTCGTCTAGCGGGACACGGGAGCTGTTTTTT. Protein: CASSYSSSGTRELFF. V gene TRBV6-5 combines with J gene TRBJ2-2, with 9 bases aligning to TRBD2. There are 15 residues in the CDR3. The germline V gene encodes CDR1 MNHEY and CDR2 SVGAGI. With V trimmed by 0 bases and J by 9 bases, 5 bases remained unmatched.

J is TRBJ2-1 and V is TRBV4-1; D uncertain. The CDR3 is made up of 13 amino acids. The germline gives CDR1 MGHRA, CDR2 YSYEKL. Trimming left V 0 bases short and J 9 bases short, with 9 bases between. CDR3 DNA sequence: TGCGCCAGCAGCCAAGATCTAGTGGGTGAGCAGTTCTTC. It encodes CASSQDLVGEQFF.

The rearrangement joins TRBV6-5 to TRBJ1-2, with a possible D match to TRBD1 (5 bases). Trimming stripped 4 bases from V and 7 bases from J, with 13 bases between. The CDR3 has 13 residues. CDR1 MNHEY and CDR2 SVGAGI come from the germline V gene. The CDR3, as DNA: TGTGCCAGCAGTTGGTCAGGGCCTGGTGGCTACACCTTC. Protein sequence: CASSWSGPGGYTF.

The V and J genes are TRBV2 and TRBJ2-3; 14 bases align to TRBD2. In germline, CDR1 is SNHLY, CDR2 FYNNEI. The J segment lost 4 bases and the V segment lost 7 bases, leaving 7 bases of the junction unmatched. CDR3 length: 16 residues. CDR3 in amino acids: CASTKLTSGGADTQYF. CDR3 nucleotides: TGTGCCAGCACCAAATTGACTAGCGGGGGGGCAGATACGCAGTATTTT.

This chain links TRBV24-1 with TRBJ2-1, with 8 positions matching TRBD2. CDR3 length: 14 amino acids. CDR1 KGHDR and CDR2 SFDVKD come from the germline V gene. J gave up 7 bases and V 4 bases, and 5 bases lay outside the gene matches. The CDR3 nucleotides read TGTGCCACCAGTGACTTCTCGGGGGGGAATGAGCAGTTCTTC. Residues: CATSDFSGGNEQFF.

The chain carries TRBV15 and TRBJ1-6; D is ambiguous. Trimming cost V 0 bases and J 11 bases, with 8 bases left between them. This CDR3 has 13 amino acids. Germline CDR1 and CDR2: LNHNV and YYDKDF (reference sequence). Here the CDR3 reads CATSRDWEAPLHF. CDR3 nucleotides: TGTGCCACCAGCAGAGATTGGGAGGCACCCCTCCACTTT.

The J gene is TRBJ2-2, the V gene TRBV6-2 or TRBV6-3; 7 bases are shared with TRBD2. V was pared by 5 bases and J by 2 bases, with 5 bases of the junction left unmatched. CDR3 length: 15 amino acids. Germline V gives CDR1 MNHEY, CDR2 SVGEGT. CDR3 amino acids: CASSETSPNTGELFF. The CDR3 bases are TGTGCCAGCAGTGAGACTAGCCCCAACACCGGGGAGCTGTTTTTT.

V usage is TRBV5-4 and J usage is TRBJ2-3; TRBD2 matches 13 bases. J gave up 3 bases and V 4 bases, and 5 bases lay outside the gene matches. From germline, CDR1 is SGHNT and CDR2 YYREEE (reference sequence). This CDR3 spans 16 amino acids. The CDR3 protein is CASSRLAGGLTDTQYF. CDR3 coding DNA: TGTGCCAGCAGCCGACTAGCGGGAGGTCTGACAGATACGCAGTATTTT.

The chain employs TRBV4-3 and TRBJ2-5; weak D call: TRBD1 (6 bases). There are 13 residues in the CDR3. The V end was cut by 4 bases, the J end by 3 bases, with 9 bases between. In germline, CDR1 is LGHNA, CDR2 YSLEER. CDR3 loop: CASSRRTEETQYF. As DNA, the CDR3 is TGCGCCAGCAGCCGAAGGACAGAAGAGACCCAGTACTTC.

The V call is TRBV5-1, the J call TRBJ2-5; TRBD2 aligns across 10 bases. In germline, CDR1 is SGHRS, CDR2 YFSETQ. The CDR3 covers 19 residues. Germline trimming cut 0 bases from V and 0 bases from J; bases unmatched to any gene: 11. Here the CDR3 reads CASSLVLLAGDMYQETQYF. The CDR3 DNA reads as TGCGCCAGCAGCTTGGTTCTCCTAGCGGGGGATATGTACCAAGAGACCCAGTACTTC.

This clone was seen just once. The chain is built from TRBV30 and TRBJ2-5; 8 bases are shared with TRBD2. Trimming at V came to 7 bases and at J to 1 base, leaving 14 bases not matched to a gene. The CDR3 covers 16 residues. Per germline, CDR1 GTSNPN and CDR2 SVGIG (reference sequence). CDR3 DNA: TGTGCCTTTGACAGCGGGGGCCTCTCCTCCCAAGAGACCCAGTACTTC. Its protein is CAFDSGGLSSQETQYF.

This chain connects TRBV4-3 to TRBJ2-5; TRBD2 matches at 14 bases. V shed 1 base, J shed 6 bases, and the junction held 4 bases outside the gene matches. Germline V gene sequence: CDR1 LGHNA, CDR2 YSLEER. The CDR3 is 16 amino acids. In DNA, the CDR3 is TGCGCCAGCAGCCAAGGGGGACTAGCGGGAGAACAGACCCAGTACTTC. This encodes CASSQGGLAGEQTQYF.

With respect to this clone: The junction departs from the called germline gene at one end, perhaps through a read error. The rearrangement uses TRBV7-9 and TRBJ1-1; D ambiguous. The V gene's germline CDR1 is SEHNR and CDR2 FQNEAQ (reference sequence). This CDR3 has 11 amino acids. As DNA, the CDR3 is TGTGCCAGCAGCTTAGAATTTCTTCCGGTCTTT. Its protein product is CASSLEFLPVF.

The rearrangement links TRBV4-1 to TRBJ1-4, with no clear D. Germline V gene data show CDR1 as MGHRA and CDR2 as YSYEKL. The CDR3 has 15 amino acids. The V end lost 1 base, the J end lost 8 bases, and 14 bases lay between the germline ends. Written as DNA, the CDR3 is TGCGCCAGCAGCCAAGTTGGCGGGTTGGAGGAAAAACTGTTTTTT. This codes for CASSQVGGLEEKLFF.

Only one count was recorded for this clone. The chain employs TRBV3-1 (or the pseudogene TRBV3-2) and TRBJ1-1, with D maybe TRBD1 (6 bases). This CDR3 comprises 15 residues. V dropped 1 base and J dropped 3 bases, with 12 bases sitting between them. Germline V lookup: CDR1 LGHDT, CDR2 YNNKEL (reference sequence). CDR3 region: CASSQGNTGYTEAFF. The CDR3, as DNA: TGTGCCAGCAGCCAAGGAAATACAGGGTACACTGAAGCTTTCTTT.

The chain couples TRBV14 to TRBJ2-7; 7 bases agree with TRBD1. V was clipped by 2 bases and J by 4 bases; unmatched bases: 8. Germline V lookup: CDR1 SGHDN, CDR2 FVKESK. The CDR3 runs 15 residues. For the CDR3, the DNA is TGTGCCAGCAGCCAAAGATACAGGGGCCTGTACGAGCAGTACTTC. This sequence encodes CASSQRYRGLYEQYF.

The genes are TRBV7-8 and TRBJ1-5; 7 bases map to TRBD1. With 6 bases clipped from V and 0 bases from J, the junction kept 14 bases outside the gene matches. The CDR3 is 18 residues long. Germline V CDR1 and CDR2: SGHVS, FQNEAQ. CDR3 in DNA: TGTGCCAGCAGAAAGTCCGGGACAGACTATTCTAGCAATCAGCCCCAGCATTTT. This encodes CASRKSGTDYSSNQPQHF.